A selection of T cell receptor beta chains follows, all from one sample in a study of blood T cell repertoires in COVID-19. The assay was immunoSEQ multiplex PCR, and TCRdb's table has in-frame clones only and misses some. The data hold a few hundred thousand clones, with around 85% observed a single time. The sample comprised PBMCs or T cells enriched from blood (not recorded which). The source of these receptors is a woman aged 40 to 55 with acute COVID-19. CDR3s include the opening cysteine and the closing phenylalanine or tryptophan. The D gene is left open where the match is weak. Some rows mark clone size as missing; the rest say once, few, many or name a class of expanded clone.

v_call: TRBV20-1
clone_size: NA
j_call: TRBJ1-5
d_call: TRBD1
cdr3_nt: TGCAGTGCGAGTATCCGGGACAGGGGCAATCAGCCCCAGCATTTT
cdr3_aa: CSASIRDRGNQPQHF

v_call: TRBV2
clone_size: NA
j_call: TRBJ2-4
d_call: TRBD2
cdr3_nt: TGTGCCAGCAGTGAATGGGAACTAGCGGGAGGAAAAAACATTCAGTACTTC
cdr3_aa: CASSEWELAGGKNIQYF

v_call: TRBV5-5
clone_size: NA
j_call: TRBJ2-5
d_call: NA
cdr3_nt: TGTGCCAGCAGACCTGGCCTCCAAGAGACCCAGTACTTC
cdr3_aa: CASRPGLQETQYF

v_call: TRBV5-6
clone_size: once
j_call: TRBJ2-1
d_call: TRBD2
cdr3_nt: TGTGCCAGCAGCTTGCAACTAGCGGTCAATGAGCAGTTCTTC
cdr3_aa: CASSLQLAVNEQFF

v_call: TRBV18
clone_size: NA
j_call: TRBJ1-2
d_call: NA
cdr3_nt: TGTGCCAGCTCACCAGAGGGGGAGAACTATGGCTACACCTTC
cdr3_aa: CASSPEGENYGYTF

v_call: TRBV28
clone_size: NA
j_call: TRBJ1-5
d_call: NA
cdr3_nt: TGTGCCAGCAGTTTAGGACAGCTCAGCAATCAGCCCCAGCATTTT
cdr3_aa: CASSLGQLSNQPQHF

v_call: TRBV5-1
clone_size: NA
j_call: TRBJ1-5
d_call: NA
cdr3_nt: TGCGCCAGCAGCCCCAATGGGGCTAGCAATCAGCCCCAGCATTTT
cdr3_aa: CASSPNGASNQPQHF

v_call: TRBV7-3
clone_size: NA
j_call: TRBJ2-1
d_call: NA
cdr3_nt: TGTGCCAGCAGCACCCGGGGAGGGGGGTCCGATGAGCAGTTCTTC
cdr3_aa: CASSTRGGGSDEQFF

v_call: TRBV11-2
clone_size: NA
j_call: TRBJ2-1
d_call: TRBD2
cdr3_nt: TGTGCCAGCAGCTTCGAGCGGGAGATTTACAATGAGCAGTTCTTC
cdr3_aa: CASSFEREIYNEQFF

v_call: TRBV15
clone_size: NA
j_call: TRBJ2-3
d_call: NA
cdr3_nt: TGTGCCACCAGACTTAGCAGTTCCACAGATACGCAGTATTTT
cdr3_aa: CATRLSSSTDTQYF

v_call: TRBV9
clone_size: NA
j_call: TRBJ2-1
d_call: TRBD2
cdr3_nt: TGTGCCAGCGCCCCCTCCACTAGCGGTATTGGCTCCTACAATGAGCAGTTCTTC
cdr3_aa: CASAPSTSGIGSYNEQFF

v_call: TRBV6-6
clone_size: NA
j_call: TRBJ1-6
d_call: NA
cdr3_nt: TGTGCCAGCAGCCGAGCCGATACAGGGTCCCATAATTCACCCCTCCACTTT
cdr3_aa: CASSRADTGSHNSPLHF

v_call: TRBV5-1
clone_size: NA
j_call: TRBJ2-3
d_call: TRBD1
cdr3_nt: TGCGCCAGCAGCTTGGAGGGGACAGGGGGCCCGACAGATACGCAGTATTTT
cdr3_aa: CASSLEGTGGPTDTQYF

v_call: TRBV21-1
clone_size: NA
j_call: TRBJ1-2
d_call: NA
cdr3_nt: TGTGCCAGCAGCACCCCGGACAGGGCACTTCATGGCTACACCTTC
cdr3_aa: CASSTPDRALHGYTF

v_call: TRBV27
clone_size: few
j_call: TRBJ2-3
d_call: NA
cdr3_nt: TGTGCCAGCACCGAGACAGCGAGCACAGATACGCAGTATTTT
cdr3_aa: CASTETASTDTQYF

v_call: TRBV27
clone_size: NA
j_call: TRBJ2-2
d_call: NA
cdr3_nt: TGTGCCAGCAGCGGGAGCGGAACCGGGGAGCTGTTTTTT
cdr3_aa: CASSGSGTGELFF

v_call: TRBV15
clone_size: NA
j_call: TRBJ1-2
d_call: NA
cdr3_nt: TGTGCCACCAGCGCGGAAGGGGCAGGCCTTGGCGCCCGTTATGGCTACACCTTC
cdr3_aa: CATSAEGAGLGARYGYTF

v_call: TRBV6-6
clone_size: NA
j_call: TRBJ2-7
d_call: NA
cdr3_nt: TGTGCCAGCAGTAAAAGACTCGTAGGAATAGTCTACGAGCAGTACTTC
cdr3_aa: CASSKRLVGIVYEQYF

v_call: TRBV5-5
clone_size: NA
j_call: TRBJ1-4
d_call: TRBD1
cdr3_nt: TGTGCCAGCAGCTTACAGGGGAGTGGGGGTGAAAAACTGTTTTTT
cdr3_aa: CASSLQGSGGEKLFF

v_call: TRBV6-5
clone_size: few
j_call: TRBJ2-2
d_call: NA
cdr3_nt: TGTGCCAGCAGTTACCGGGCCGGGGAGCTGTTTTTT
cdr3_aa: CASSYRAGELFF

v_call: TRBV7-2
clone_size: NA
j_call: TRBJ1-2
d_call: TRBD1
cdr3_nt: TGTGCCAGCACGCTCACAGGGGCGGCCCTCTATGGCTACACCTTC
cdr3_aa: CASTLTGAALYGYTF

v_call: TRBV3-1/TRBV3-2
clone_size: once
j_call: TRBJ2-7
d_call: TRBD2
cdr3_nt: TGTGCCAGCAGCCAAGCTGGGACTAATAACGAGCAGTACTTC
cdr3_aa: CASSQAGTNNEQYF

v_call: TRBV7-7
clone_size: once
j_call: TRBJ2-5
d_call: TRBD1
cdr3_nt: TGTGCTAGCAGCTTAGGAGACAGGGACCAAGAGACCCAGTACTTC
cdr3_aa: CASSLGDRDQETQYF

v_call: TRBV14
clone_size: NA
j_call: TRBJ1-4
d_call: TRBD1
cdr3_nt: TGTGCCAGCAGCCAAGGGACAGGGGCGCCTAATGAAAAACTGTTTTTT
cdr3_aa: CASSQGTGAPNEKLFF

v_call: TRBV7-6
clone_size: NA
j_call: TRBJ1-6
d_call: NA
cdr3_nt: TGTGCCAGCAGCCAGAGGCAGTTTAATTCACCCCTCCACTTT
cdr3_aa: CASSQRQFNSPLHF

v_call: TRBV7-7
clone_size: NA
j_call: TRBJ2-5
d_call: TRBD1
cdr3_nt: TGTGCCAGCAGCGTTGGGACAGGGATTCTAGAGACCCAGTACTTC
cdr3_aa: CASSVGTGILETQYF

v_call: TRBV7-3
clone_size: few
j_call: TRBJ2-2
d_call: NA
cdr3_nt: TGTGCCAGCAGCTTAATAGCTAGAACCGGGGAGCTGTTTTTT
cdr3_aa: CASSLIARTGELFF

v_call: TRBV3-1/TRBV3-2
clone_size: NA
j_call: TRBJ1-3
d_call: NA
cdr3_nt: TGTGCCAGCAGCCAACAGGGGAACACCATATATTTT
cdr3_aa: CASSQQGNTIYF

v_call: TRBV7-9
clone_size: NA
j_call: TRBJ2-2
d_call: NA
cdr3_nt: TGTGCCAGCAGCTCCGATGGAGGGCCGGTCACCGGGGAGCTGTTTTTT
cdr3_aa: CASSSDGGPVTGELFF

v_call: TRBV18
clone_size: NA
j_call: TRBJ1-1
d_call: NA
cdr3_nt: TGTGCCAGCTCACACAAGGGGGACACTGAAGCTTTCTTT
cdr3_aa: CASSHKGDTEAFF

v_call: TRBV28
clone_size: NA
j_call: TRBJ2-7
d_call: NA
cdr3_nt: TGTGCCAGCAGTTTCTTGGACAAACACTCCTACGAGCAGTACTTC
cdr3_aa: CASSFLDKHSYEQYF

v_call: TRBV9
clone_size: NA
j_call: TRBJ1-1
d_call: TRBD1
cdr3_nt: TGTGCCAGCAGCTTTCTGGACAGGGGGGAAGCTTTCTTT
cdr3_aa: CASSFLDRGEAFF

v_call: TRBV11-2
clone_size: NA
j_call: TRBJ2-2
d_call: TRBD1
cdr3_nt: TGTGCCAGCAGCGAACAGGGGGCCGGGGAGCTGTTTTTT
cdr3_aa: CASSEQGAGELFF